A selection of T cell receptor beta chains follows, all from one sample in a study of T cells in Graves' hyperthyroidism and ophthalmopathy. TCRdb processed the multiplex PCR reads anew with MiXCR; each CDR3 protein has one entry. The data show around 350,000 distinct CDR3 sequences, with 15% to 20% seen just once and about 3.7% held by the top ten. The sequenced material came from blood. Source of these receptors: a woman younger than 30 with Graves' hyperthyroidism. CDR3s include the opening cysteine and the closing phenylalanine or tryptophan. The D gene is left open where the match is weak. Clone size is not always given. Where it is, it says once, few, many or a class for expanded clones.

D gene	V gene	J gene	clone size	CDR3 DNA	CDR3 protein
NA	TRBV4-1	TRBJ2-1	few	TGCGCCAGCAGCCAAGAAAGGACTAAGAAGATCTACAATGAGCAGTTCTTC	CASSQERTKKIYNEQFF
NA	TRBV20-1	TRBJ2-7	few	TGCAGTGCTGAAGAACAGCGCTCATGGCAGTACTTC	CSAEEQRSWQYF
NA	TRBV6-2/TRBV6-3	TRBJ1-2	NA	TGTGCCAGCAGTTCCGACGGCTACTATGGCTACACCTTC	CASSSDGYYGYTF
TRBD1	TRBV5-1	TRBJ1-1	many	TGCGCCAGCAGCGACGACAGGGGCGGAAGCACTGAAGCTTTCTTT	CASSDDRGGSTEAFF
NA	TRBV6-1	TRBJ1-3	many	TGTGCCAGCAGTGAAGTGGCAGGCTCTGGAAACACCATATATTTT	CASSEVAGSGNTIYF
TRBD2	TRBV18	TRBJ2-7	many	TGTGCCAGCTCACCAACTAGCGGGGCCTACGAGCAGTACTTC	CASSPTSGAYEQYF
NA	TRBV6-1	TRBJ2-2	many	TGTGCCAGCAGTGAAGCCGATGGAGGGTACAAACGATCCACCGGGGAGCTGTTTTTT	CASSEADGGYKRSTGELFF
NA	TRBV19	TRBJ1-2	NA	TGTGCCAGCAGACGGACAACTAACTATGGCTACACCTTC	CASRRTTNYGYTF
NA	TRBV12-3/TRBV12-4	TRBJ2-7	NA	TGTGCCAGCAGTTTACGGCTTAGTGGGTACGAGCAGTACTTC	CASSLRLSGYEQYF
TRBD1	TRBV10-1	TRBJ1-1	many	TGCGCCAGCAGTGTGGACAGGGGGGGGACTGAAGCTTTCTTT	CASSVDRGGTEAFF
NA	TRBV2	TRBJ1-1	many	TGTGCCAGCATATGGGGATCGAACACTGAAGCTTTCTTT	CASIWGSNTEAFF
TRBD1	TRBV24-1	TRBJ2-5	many	TGTGCCACCAGTGATTCCGGGACAGGGGGGACCCAGTACTTC	CATSDSGTGGTQYF
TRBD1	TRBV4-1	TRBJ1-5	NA	TGCGCCAGCAGCCAAAGGGGACAGGGGGTTGGTCAGCCCCAGCATTTT	CASSQRGQGVGQPQHF
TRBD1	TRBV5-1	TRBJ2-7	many	TGCGCCAGTGCCCGACAGGGGGTTACCGAGCAGTACTTC	CASARQGVTEQYF
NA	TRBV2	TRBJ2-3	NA	TGTGCCAGCAGGAAGCGGACAGTAAGCACAGATACGCAGTATTTT	CASRKRTVSTDTQYF
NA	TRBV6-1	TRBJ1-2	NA	TGTGCCAGCAAGCCGACGGGGCAAAGGATGTGGGGCTACACCTTC	CASKPTGQRMWGYTF
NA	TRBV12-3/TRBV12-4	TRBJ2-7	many	TGTGCCAGCGGTCCCCAGGGTCTCGACGAGCAGTACTTC	CASGPQGLDEQYF
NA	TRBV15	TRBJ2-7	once	TGTGCCACCAGCAGAGATAGCAGGGCCGGCCGTTGGGGTACTACCGAGCAGTACTTC	CATSRDSRAGRWGTTEQYF
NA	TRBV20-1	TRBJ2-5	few	TGCAGTGCTAGAGATCGGGGTGCACGGGCAGGTTCGAAAGTGTACCAAGAGACCCAGTACTTC	CSARDRGARAGSKVYQETQYF
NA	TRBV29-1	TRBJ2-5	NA	TGCAGCGTAGGGGGTTTGAGGCAAGAGACCCGGTACTTC	CSVGGLRQETRYF
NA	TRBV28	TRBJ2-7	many	TGTGCCAGCAAGGACCCGGGCGGTGTATCCTACGAGCAGTACTTC	CASKDPGGVSYEQYF
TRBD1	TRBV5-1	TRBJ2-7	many	TGCGCCAGCAGCCCCGACAGGGATCCCTACGAGCAGTACTTC	CASSPDRDPYEQYF
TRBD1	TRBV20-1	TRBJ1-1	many	TGCAGTGCTAGGGGGACAGGGGGCATCTTGAACACTGAAGCTTTCTTT	CSARGTGGILNTEAFF
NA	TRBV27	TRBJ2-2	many	TGTGCCAGCAGTTTTTTCAGGGGCGGAACCGGGGAGCTGTTTTTT	CASSFFRGGTGELFF
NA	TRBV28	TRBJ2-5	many	TGTGCCAGCAGTTTGATAGACAGACAAGGGACCCAGTACTTC	CASSLIDRQGTQYF
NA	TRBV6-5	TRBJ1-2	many	TGTGCCAGCAGTTACTCGGGGTCGGCGGCGTGGGGCTACACCTTC	CASSYSGSAAWGYTF
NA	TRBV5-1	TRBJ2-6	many	TGCGCCAGCAGCTTGACGACAGCTGGGGCCAACGTCCTGACTTTC	CASSLTTAGANVLTF
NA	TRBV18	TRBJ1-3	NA	TGTGCCAGCTCACCGGCTTGGGGTTCTGGAAACACCATATATTTT	CASSPAWGSGNTIYF
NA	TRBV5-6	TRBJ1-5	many	TGTGCCAGCAGCTCTCTCGGGGAACTTAGCAATCAGCCCCAGCATTTT	CASSSLGELSNQPQHF
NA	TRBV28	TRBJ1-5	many	TGTGCCAGCAGTTTGCAGGGCAATAAAATAAATCAGCCCCAGCATTTT	CASSLQGNKINQPQHF
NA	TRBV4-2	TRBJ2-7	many	TGTGCCAGCAGCCAAGAGGAGGGAAGCTCCTACGAGCAGTACTTC	CASSQEEGSSYEQYF
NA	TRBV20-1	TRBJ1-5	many	TGCAGTGCTAATCCGACAGCGAACAATCAACCCCAGCATTTT	CSANPTANNQPQHF
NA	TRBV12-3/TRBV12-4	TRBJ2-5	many	TGTGCCAGCAACCCGACAGGGAGGGGGATGACCCAGTACTTC	CASNPTGRGMTQYF
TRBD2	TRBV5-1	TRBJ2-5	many	TGCGCCAGCAGCTCCGGGGAGGGATCGCGGGAGACCCAGTACTTC	CASSSGEGSRETQYF
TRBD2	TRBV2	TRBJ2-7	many	TGTGCCAGCGTAGCGGGGGGCCCCTACGAGCAGTACTTC	CASVAGGPYEQYF
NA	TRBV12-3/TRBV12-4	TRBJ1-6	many	TGTGCCAGCAGGGGGCTTTATTCAACGGCTAATTCACCCCTCCACTTT	CASRGLYSTANSPLHF
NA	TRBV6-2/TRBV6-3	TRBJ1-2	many	TGTGCCAGCAGTTACCCCGGGAGTAACTATGGCTACACCTTC	CASSYPGSNYGYTF
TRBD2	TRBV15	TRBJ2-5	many	TGTGCCACCAGCAGAGCGGGGGGGCCTGAGACCCAGTACTTC	CATSRAGGPETQYF
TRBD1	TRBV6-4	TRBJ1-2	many	TGTGCCAGCAGTGCCAGACAGGGCGATGGCTACACCTTC	CASSARQGDGYTF
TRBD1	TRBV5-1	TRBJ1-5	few	TGCGCCAGCAGCTTGGGGGACAGGGTTTATGAGCCCCAGCATTTT	CASSLGDRVYEPQHF
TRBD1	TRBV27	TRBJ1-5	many	TGTGCCAGCAGTCCCTGGACAGGGCGCAATCAGCCCCAGCATTTT	CASSPWTGRNQPQHF
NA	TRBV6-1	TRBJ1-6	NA	TGTGCCAGCAGGGACCCCCCAGGCTTCCATAATTCACCCCTCCACTTT	CASRDPPGFHNSPLHF
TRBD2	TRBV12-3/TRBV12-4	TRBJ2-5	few	TGTGCCAGCAGTCCGGGACTAGCGAGACGGGGGACCCAGTACTTC	CASSPGLARRGTQYF
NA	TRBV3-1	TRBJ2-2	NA	TGTGCCAGTAAGTTCTCCGGGGAGCTGTTTTTT	CASKFSGELFF
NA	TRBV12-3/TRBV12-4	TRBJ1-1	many	TGTGCCAGCACCTTCTATAGGGGGGCCGCTGAAGCTTTCTTT	CASTFYRGAAEAFF
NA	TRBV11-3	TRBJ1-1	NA	TGTGCCAGCAGCTTGGGAGCGGAGAACACTGAAGCTTTCTTT	CASSLGAENTEAFF
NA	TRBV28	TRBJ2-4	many	TGTGCCAGCAGTTTGGAGGACATCGTAGCCAAAAACATTCAGTACTTC	CASSLEDIVAKNIQYF
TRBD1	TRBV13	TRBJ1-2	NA	TGTGCCAGCAGGACAGATCCAGGGGGCGCTGGGGGCTACACCTTC	CASRTDPGGAGGYTF
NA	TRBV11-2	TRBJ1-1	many	TGTGCCAGCAGCTCTTCCTGGACTGAAGCTTTCTTT	CASSSSWTEAFF
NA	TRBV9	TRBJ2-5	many	TGTGCCAGCAGCAATCGAGTGGGAGAGACCCAGTACTTC	CASSNRVGETQYF